The 14 T cell receptor beta chains presented below share a single source sample, sequenced in a study of regulatory T cells in long-lasting Graves disease. The time point here: newly diagnosed GD, antithyroid drugs for less than 3 months. From PBMCs, RNA was extracted and then used to make the TCR library. CDR3 regions were amplified by Arm-PCR using iRepertoire HTBI primers to build TCR beta libraries. TCRdb reanalysed the multiplex PCR reads using MiXCR and keeps one entry per CDR3 protein. The sample carries about 210,000 distinct CDR3 sequences, less than 20% recorded once. This sample was also put to use in a study of T cells in Graves' hyperthyroidism and ophthalmopathy.

Sequences were derived from peripheral blood mononuclear cells (PBMCs), sampled at new diagnosis, from a patient treated with antithyroid drugs. These TCRs come from a woman in her 30s with Graves disease.

In its sample, this clonotype was seen many times. The gene calls are TRBV9 and TRBJ2-1; TRBD1 matches 9 bases. Germline V gene lookup returns CDR1 SGDLS and CDR2 YYNGEE. The junction had 13 bases not matched to a gene; V was cut back by 0 bases and J by 6 bases. This CDR3 spans 18 amino acids. The DNA of the CDR3 is TGTGCCAGCAGCGTAGGGGAACCAGCCGGGACAGGGTTCAATGAGCAGTTCTTC. Translating gives CASSVGEPAGTGFNEQFF.

Regarding this clonotype: A far larger clone is only one base removed, so a read error is likely. J is TRBJ2-1 and V is TRBV11-2; 9 bases are shared with TRBD2. V lost 0 bases to trimming and J lost 10 bases; unmatched junction nucleotides: 7. Germline V CDR1 and CDR2: SGHAT, FQNNGV. There are 15 residues in the CDR3. CDR3 DNA: TGTGCCAGCAGCTTAGACCCGGGGACTAGCCACGAGCAGTTCTTC. Its protein product is CASSLDPGTSHEQFF.

This clonotype occurred many times. The J gene is TRBJ1-4, the V gene TRBV27, with 8 bases matching TRBD1. V shed 3 bases, J shed 7 bases, and the junction held 16 bases outside the gene matches. Germline V gene lookup returns CDR1 MNHEY and CDR2 SMNVEV (reference sequence). This CDR3 is built from 18 residues. This CDR3 reads CASSLGLRGPTRSEKLFF. Here the CDR3 DNA reads TGTGCCAGCAGTTTGGGGCTCAGGGGGCCAACCAGGAGTGAAAAACTGTTTTTT. The complete variable domain, with remaining parts taken from reference TRBV27 and TRBJ1-4, reads EAQVTQNPRYLITVTGKKLTVTCSQNMNHEYMSWYRQDPGLGLRQIYYSMNVEVTDKGDVPEGYKVSRKEKRNFPLILESPSPNQTSLYFCASSLGLRGPTRSEKLFFGSGTQLSVL.

In its sample, this clonotype was seen many times. J is TRBJ1-4 and V is TRBV4-1, with 8 bases aligning to TRBD1. This CDR3 comprises 15 residues. CDR1 is MGHRA, CDR2 YSYEKL, per germline. J gave up 7 bases and V 4 bases, and 8 bases lay outside the gene matches. CDR3 residues: CASSRGAGGLEKLFF. The CDR3 DNA reads as TGCGCCAGCAGCCGGGGGGCAGGGGGCCTTGAAAAACTGTTTTTT.

With respect to this clonotype: A read error is possible here, since a much larger clone lies one base away. As DNA, the CDR3 is TGTGCCAGCAGGCCGACTAGCGGGAGTACCTACAAGCAGTACTTC. Translated: CASRPTSGSTYKQYF. The J gene is TRBJ2-7, the V gene TRBV27; 12 bases are a match to TRBD2. Germline values: CDR1 MNHEY, CDR2 SMNVEV (reference sequence). The CDR3 is made up of 15 amino acids.

Of note for this clonotype: Given a far larger clone just one base away, this is likely a sequencing read error. In DNA form, the CDR3 reads TGTGCCAGCAAGGCTCTTAACTATGGCCACACCTTC. It translates to CASKALNYGHTF. The V gene is TRBV28, the J gene TRBJ1-2; D is undetermined. This CDR3 is 12 amino acids long. The V gene's germline CDR1 is MDHEN and CDR2 SYDVKM.

This clonotype appeared many times. The chain links TRBV3-1 to TRBJ1-6; D ambiguous. The germline CDR1 and CDR2 sequences are LGHDT and YNNKEL (reference sequence). Trimming stripped 4 bases from V and 4 bases from J, with 2 bases between. The CDR3 totals 12 residues. The CDR3, as DNA: TGTGCCAGCAGCCGTTATAATTCACCCCTCCACTTT. Translating gives CASSRYNSPLHF. Together with reference TRBV3-1 and TRBJ1-6, the CDR3 gives the full variable domain: DTAVSQTPKYLVTQMGNDKSIKCEQNLGHDTMYWYKQDSKKFLKIMFSYNNKELIINETVPNRFSPKSPDKAHLNLHINSLELGDSAVYFCASSRYNSPLHFGNGTRLTVT.

This clonotype has ten or more counts. The chain is built from TRBV11-2 and TRBJ2-7, with TRBD2 matching 9 bases. The germline CDR1 and CDR2 sequences are SGHAT and FQNNGV. Germline trimming cut 5 bases from V and 3 bases from J; bases unmatched to any gene: 11. There are 16 residues in the CDR3. The CDR3 loop reads CASSQYSGRGFYEQYF. The DNA of the CDR3 is TGTGCCAGCAGCCAATATAGCGGGAGAGGTTTCTACGAGCAGTACTTC. Supplemented by reference TRBV11-2 and TRBJ2-7, the full variable domain reads EAGVAQSPRYKIIEKRQSVAFWCNPISGHATLYWYQQILGQGPKLLIQFQNNGVVDDSQLPKDRFSAERLKGVDSTLKIQPAKLEDSAVYLCASSQYSGRGFYEQYFGPGTRLTVT.

At least ten counts were recorded for this clonotype. The V gene is TRBV6-5, the J gene TRBJ1-5, with TRBD1 matching 7 bases. Germline assignment: CDR1 MNHEY and CDR2 SVGAGI. The CDR3 covers 15 residues. The junction had 5 bases not matched to a gene; V was cut back by 2 bases and J by 4 bases. CDR3 in amino acids: CASSYTKGQNQPQHF. The CDR3 bases are TGTGCCAGCAGTTACACCAAGGGACAGAATCAGCCCCAGCATTTT.

The V call is TRBV28, the J call TRBJ2-4; D not certain. V shed 6 bases and J shed 8 bases, with 17 bases lying between them. The CDR3 consists of 14 residues. Germline V lookup: CDR1 MDHEN, CDR2 SYDVKM. In nucleotides, the CDR3 is TGTGCCAGCAGCCCCGCCCGGGCCGCGGACATTCAGTACTTC. Encoded protein: CASSPARAADIQYF.

V usage is TRBV19 and J usage is TRBJ2-7; D tentatively reads TRBD1 or TRBD2 (5 bases each). V was shortened by 3 bases and J by 4 bases, with 10 bases between the two germline ends. In germline, CDR1 is LNHDA, CDR2 SQIVND (reference sequence). This CDR3 comprises 13 residues. The CDR3 loop reads CASSITGAYEQYF. Here the CDR3 DNA reads TGTGCCAGTAGTATCACCGGGGCGTACGAGCAGTACTTC. The full variable domain, completed using reference TRBV19 and TRBJ2-7, is DGGITQSPKYLFRKEGQNVTLSCEQNLNHDAMYWYRQDPGQGLRLIYYSQIVNDFQKGDIAEGYSVSREKKESFPLTVTSAQKNPTAFYLCASSITGAYEQYFGPGTRLTVT.

This clonotype has more than one count but fewer than ten. Compared with germline, one end of the junction differs, possibly owing to a read error. V is TRBV27 and J is TRBJ2-2, with 7 bases fitting TRBD2. Germline values: CDR1 MNHEY, CDR2 SMNVEV (reference sequence). CDR3 length: 14 amino acids. CDR3 sequence (DNA): TGTGTCAGCAGGCGGGACTGGGAGGGCGGGGAGCTGTTTTTT. Translating it yields CVSRRDWEGGELFF.

Concerning this clonotype: This may come from a read error, since a much larger clone is one base off. The V call is TRBV27, the J call TRBJ2-1, with D maybe TRBD2 (6 bases). The CDR3 is 13 residues long. Germline assignment: CDR1 MNHEY and CDR2 SMNVEV (reference sequence). The CDR3 bases are TGTGCCAGCATGGACTACCCATACAATGAGCGGTTCTTC. Translated: CASMDYPYNERFF.

This clonotype appeared many times. The chain has TRBV11-1 and TRBJ2-1; 10 bases align to TRBD2. This CDR3 has 16 amino acids. The V gene end was trimmed by 1 base and the J gene end by 6 bases; junction bases not matched to a gene: 6. Germline assignment: CDR1 SGHAT and CDR2 FQDESV (reference sequence). The CDR3 loop reads CASSLGRTSGPNEQFF. CDR3 DNA: TGTGCCAGCAGCTTAGGGAGGACTAGCGGCCCCAATGAGCAGTTCTTC.